The 28 T cell receptor beta chains presented below share a single source sample, sequenced in a study of T cell responses to AZD1222 COVID-19 vaccine (dated by TCRdb to about 2021). This specimen's time point label, interpreted: baseline before first vaccination. The method behind the library was the immunoSEQ multiplex PCR assay. The immuneACCESS repertoire file appears here via TCRdb, limited to in-frame rearrangements. These files lack a portion of the clones; in checked studies, under half of the deficit traces to unresolved V genes, and the cause of the others is not known. The sample records 110,000 to 150,000 clones, roughly 90% of which are singletons. Together, the top ten hold approximately 3.4% of the sample. The source was peripheral blood, collected on day 0 of AZD1222 vaccination. These receptors were collected from an adult in good health.

The CDR3 region has the DNA TGTGCCAGCAGTGAATGGGGGAATATCCACACTGAAGCTTTCTTT. Protein product: CASSEWGNIHTEAFF. This sequence joins TRBV25-1 and TRBJ1-1; possibly TRBD1 for D (5 bases). Trimming cost V 1 base and J 3 bases, with 12 bases left between them. The CDR3 is 15 residues long. Germline CDR1 MGHDK, CDR2 SYGVNS.

The rearrangement links TRBV3-1 (or the pseudogene TRBV3-2) to TRBJ2-7, with D tentatively TRBD2 (5 bases). V shed 0 bases and J shed 7 bases, with 13 bases lying between them. The CDR3 has 14 amino acids. CDR1 is LGHDT, CDR2 YNNKEL, per germline (reference sequence). The CDR3 region is CASSQDPGFGEQYF. CDR3 nucleotides: TGTGCCAGCAGCCAAGATCCGGGGTTCGGGGAGCAGTACTTC.

J is TRBJ1-6 and V is TRBV4-2, with D possibly TRBD1 on 5 matching bases. V was cut by 4 bases and J by 10 bases, with 14 bases left in between. CDR3 size: 14 residues. Germline V lookup: CDR1 LGHNA, CDR2 YNFKEQ. This CDR3 is CASSPDSTESPLHF. CDR3 bases: TGTGCCAGCAGCCCCGACAGCACGGAGTCACCCCTCCACTTT.

The J gene is TRBJ2-2, the V gene TRBV7-6; D remains ambiguous. This CDR3 spans 12 amino acids. The germline gives CDR1 SGHVS, CDR2 FNYEAQ. V was pared by 5 bases and J by 6 bases, with 7 bases between. Here the CDR3 reads CASSPISGELFF. In DNA, the CDR3 is TGTGCCAGCAGCCCGATATCCGGGGAGCTGTTTTTT.

CDR3 region: CSASKTLAGVYNEQFF. CDR3 DNA sequence: TGCAGTGCTAGTAAAACGCTAGCGGGAGTCTACAATGAGCAGTTCTTC. The chain couples TRBV20-1 to TRBJ2-1, with 10 positions matching TRBD2. Germline V lookup: CDR1 DFQATT, CDR2 SNEGSKA (reference sequence). The CDR3 has 16 residues. Trimming cost V 3 bases and J 3 bases; bases outside gene matches: 8.

The rearrangement joins TRBV9 to TRBJ1-1; D not resolved. The V end was cut by 0 bases, the J end by 1 base, with 4 bases between. Germline V CDR1 and CDR2: SGDLS, YYNGEE. The CDR3 is made up of 13 amino acids. CDR3 residues: CASSVVSNTEAFF. For the CDR3, the DNA is TGTGCCAGCAGCGTAGTGTCGAACACTGAAGCTTTCTTT. The variable domain in full, with the rest retrieved from reference TRBV9 and TRBJ1-1, is DSGVTQTPKHLITATGQRVTLRCSPRSGDLSVYWYQQSLDQGLQFLIQYYNGEERAKGNILERFSAQQFPDLHSELNLSSLELGDSALYFCASSVVSNTEAFFGQGTRLTVV.

The DNA for the CDR3 is TGTGCCAGCAGCCTAGGACAGGGAGCTTCACCCCTCCACTTT. Amino acid sequence: CASSLGQGASPLHF. V is TRBV9 and J is TRBJ1-6; TRBD1 matches 8 bases. The CDR3 loop spans 14 amino acids. Looked up from germline, CDR1 is SGDLS and CDR2 is YYNGEE. V dropped 4 bases and J dropped 9; count of bases not matched to a gene: 6. The full variable domain, rest sourced from reference TRBV9 and TRBJ1-6, is DSGVTQTPKHLITATGQRVTLRCSPRSGDLSVYWYQQSLDQGLQFLIQYYNGEERAKGNILERFSAQQFPDLHSELNLSSLELGDSALYFCASSLGQGASPLHFGNGTRLTVT.

This clone was recorded a few times. The gene calls are TRBV10-3 and TRBJ1-1; D is ambiguous. This CDR3 contains 12 residues. Trimming cost V 2 bases and J 4 bases, with 5 bases left between them. CDR1 is ENHRY, CDR2 SYGVKD, per germline. The CDR3 sequence is CAISERVTEAFF. The CDR3 DNA reads as TGTGCCATCAGTGAGCGGGTCACTGAAGCTTTCTTT.

DNA for the CDR3: TGTGCCAGCAGTGCGCCAGGGGGAACTAAGGGCTACACCTTC. Protein product: CASSAPGGTKGYTF. V is TRBV25-1 and J is TRBJ1-2; 7 nucleotides align to TRBD1. This CDR3 spans 14 amino acids. Germline V CDR1 and CDR2: MGHDK, SYGVNS. J was trimmed by 8 bases and V by 4 bases; bases with no gene match: 10.

V gene TRBV2 combines with J gene TRBJ2-1, with D perhaps assigned TRBD1 or TRBD2 (5 bases each). V was clipped by 4 bases and J by 2 bases, with 12 bases between them. CDR1 and CDR2 from the germline V gene are SNHLY and FYNNEI. CDR3 length equals 15 residues. CDR3 in DNA: TGTGCCAGCAGTGTTGGGGGTGGGGCCTACAATGAGCAGTTCTTC. The encoded protein is CASSVGGGAYNEQFF. The whole variable domain, remainder taken from reference TRBV2 and TRBJ2-1, is EPEVTQTPSHQVTQMGQEVILRCVPISNHLYFYWYRQILGQKVEFLVSFYNNEISEKSEIFDDQFSVERPDGSNFTLKIRSTKLEDSAMYFCASSVGGGAYNEQFFGPGTRLTVL.

This clone was counted between two and nine times. The CDR3 sequence: CASREDRHPGNTQYF. Written as DNA, the CDR3 is TGTGCCAGCAGAGAGGACAGGCACCCTGGTAATACGCAGTATTTT. The gene calls are TRBV2 and TRBJ2-3; the match to TRBD1 covers 7 bases. V was clipped by 6 bases and J by 7 bases; unmatched bases: 13. Germline V lookup: CDR1 SNHLY, CDR2 FYNNEI. The CDR3 spans 15 residues.

The V gene is TRBV13, the J gene TRBJ2-3, with D hard to call. CDR3 size: 11 residues. Trimming left V 4 bases short and J 3 bases short, with 2 bases between. From germline, CDR1 is PRHDT and CDR2 FYEKMQ (reference sequence). The CDR3 coding sequence is TGTGCCAGCAGCTCAACAGATACGCAGTATTTT. The encoded protein is CASSSTDTQYF.

The CDR3 sequence is CAISERAEAFF. CDR3 sequence (DNA): TGTGCCATCAGTGAGAGGGCTGAAGCTTTCTTT. This rearrangement joins TRBV10-3 to TRBJ1-1; D not resolved. The CDR3 consists of 11 residues. Per the germline V gene, CDR1 is ENHRY and CDR2 is SYGVKD. With 2 bases removed from V and 6 bases from J, the gap between germline ends came to 4 bases.

The genes are TRBV9 and TRBJ1-1, with D hard to call. V was cut by 5 bases and J by 1 base, with 15 bases left in between. This CDR3 is 15 amino acids long. Germline lookup yields CDR1 SGDLS and CDR2 YYNGEE. The DNA for the CDR3 is TGTGCCAGCAGTGCCACCGGACTGGCGAACACTGAAGCTTTCTTT. Protein product: CASSATGLANTEAFF.

This clone was observed a single time. The J gene is TRBJ2-7, the V gene TRBV21-1; TRBD2, the table's D call, lacks a check against the DNA. TRBV21-1 is recorded as a pseudogene. This CDR3 has 16 residues. CDR3 nucleotide sequence: TGTGCCAGCAGCAAAGCGCACCGGGGTGGCGGCTACGAGCAGTACTTC. This gives the protein CASSKAHRGGGYEQYF.

The chain has TRBV6-5 and TRBJ1-5; TRBD1 aligns across 10 bases. The V gene's germline CDR1 is MNHEY and CDR2 SVGAGI. The CDR3 has 14 residues. Germline trimming cut 6 bases from V and 6 bases from J; bases unmatched to any gene: 5. CDR3 DNA sequence: TGTGCCAGCAGGTCCGGGACAGGGGTTCAGCCCCAGCATTTT. Translation: CASRSGTGVQPQHF.

The rearrangement links TRBV2 to TRBJ1-1, with D unclear. V was trimmed by 6 bases and J by 4 bases, leaving 9 bases between them. This CDR3 has 12 amino acids. Germline CDR1 reads SNHLY; CDR2 reads FYNNEI. For the CDR3, the DNA is TGTGCCAGCAGCCCATACGGCACTGAAGCTTTCTTT. This codes for CASSPYGTEAFF.

The J gene is TRBJ1-1, the V gene TRBV29-1; D is ambiguous. The CDR3 extends over 13 amino acids. Germline assignment: CDR1 SQVTM and CDR2 ANQGSEA. Trimming left V 2 bases short and J 0 bases short, with 7 bases between. CDR3 amino acids: CSVELRMNTEAFF. CDR3 in DNA: TGCAGCGTTGAATTACGAATGAACACTGAAGCTTTCTTT.

The rearrangement links TRBV15 to TRBJ2-7; 7 positions agree with TRBD2. CDR1 LNHNV and CDR2 YYDKDF come from the germline V gene (reference sequence). The length of the CDR3 is 14 residues. Losses at the gene ends were 4 bases for V and 3 bases for J; bases not matched to a gene: 6. The CDR3 loop is CATSNGGLSYEQYF. CDR3 in DNA: TGTGCCACCAGCAACGGGGGACTAAGCTACGAGCAGTACTTC.

The chain carries TRBV27 and TRBJ2-5; 7 bases agree with TRBD1. Per the germline V gene, CDR1 is MNHEY and CDR2 is SMNVEV (reference sequence). The trim removed 8 bases at V and 4 bases at J, leaving 13 bases unmatched. The CDR3 is 15 amino acids. CDR3: CASGGGQAGGETQYF. CDR3 nucleotide sequence: TGTGCCAGCGGTGGTGGACAGGCGGGCGGAGAGACCCAGTACTTC.

V is TRBV6-5 and J is TRBJ2-7; D possibly uses TRBD1 or TRBD2 (6 bases each). V was clipped by 6 bases and J by 0 bases, with 15 bases between them. Germline V gives CDR1 MNHEY, CDR2 SVGAGI. The length of the CDR3 is 15 residues. The CDR3 region is CASRLEGGASYEQYF. The CDR3 DNA reads TGTGCCAGCAGACTCGAGGGGGGAGCCTCCTACGAGCAGTACTTC.

The table lists this clone with a count of one. V gene TRBV18 combines with J gene TRBJ2-5; D not resolved. Per the germline V gene, CDR1 is KGHSH and CDR2 is LQKENI. The CDR3 contains 15 residues. Trimming took 5 bases from V and 1 from J, leaving 14 bases between them. The CDR3 nucleotides are TGTGCCAGCTCAACGACACAGCCAACCCAAGAGACCCAGTACTTC. Residues: CASSTTQPTQETQYF.

The J gene is TRBJ1-3, the V gene TRBV9; D remains unclear. Germline-derived CDR1 and CDR2 are SGDLS and YYNGEE. The CDR3 is 16 residues long. Trimming removed 3 bases from V and 0 bases from J, with 13 bases in between. The CDR3 region is CASSDQPLSSGNTIYF. CDR3 nucleotides: TGTGCCAGCAGCGACCAGCCCCTAAGCTCTGGAAACACCATATATTTT. The whole variable domain, remainder taken from reference TRBV9 and TRBJ1-3, is DSGVTQTPKHLITATGQRVTLRCSPRSGDLSVYWYQQSLDQGLQFLIQYYNGEERAKGNILERFSAQQFPDLHSELNLSSLELGDSALYFCASSDQPLSSGNTIYFGEGSWLTVV.

The J gene is TRBJ1-1, the V gene TRBV7-9; 9 nucleotides agree with TRBD1. The junction had 9 bases not matched to a gene; V was cut back by 0 bases and J by 10 bases. Germline assignment: CDR1 SEHNR and CDR2 FQNEAQ (reference sequence). The length of the CDR3 is 15 residues. The CDR3 DNA reads TGTGCCAGCAGCTTAGCCTCCGGGACAGGGACTCGAGCTTTCTTT. It specifies CASSLASGTGTRAFF.

This clone appeared a single time. This chain links TRBV3-1 (or the pseudogene TRBV3-2) with TRBJ1-6; 7 bases are a match to TRBD1. CDR3 length equals 14 residues. Per the germline V gene, CDR1 is LGHDT and CDR2 is YNNKEL (reference sequence). With V trimmed by 5 bases and J by 6 bases, 4 bases remained unmatched. The chain's CDR3 is CASSTRQGNSPLHF. As DNA, the CDR3 is TGTGCCAGCAGCACGCGACAGGGTAATTCACCCCTCCACTTT.

The V gene is TRBV27, the J gene TRBJ2-4; unclear D gene. The length of the CDR3 is 13 residues. CDR1 is MNHEY, CDR2 SMNVEV, per germline (reference sequence). Trimming removed 2 bases from V and 7 bases from J, with 9 bases in between. The CDR3 reads CASSLTLGNIQYF. The CDR3 DNA reads as TGTGCCAGCAGTTTAACTCTGGGTAACATTCAGTACTTC.

The V call is TRBV5-5, the J call TRBJ2-3; D ambiguous. Trimming left V 1 base short and J 5 bases short, with 11 bases between. Germline V gene data show CDR1 as SGHKS and CDR2 as YYEKEE (reference sequence). This CDR3 region has 14 residues. The CDR3 loop reads CASSLLAAQDTQYF. The CDR3, as DNA: TGTGCCAGCAGCTTGCTGGCAGCGCAAGATACGCAGTATTTT.

The chain is built from TRBV4-2 and TRBJ1-5, with unresolved D. The CDR3 is made up of 15 amino acids. V shed 1 base and J shed 5 bases, with 12 bases lying between them. Germline V gene lookup returns CDR1 LGHNA and CDR2 YNFKEQ. The CDR3 coding sequence is TGTGCCAGCAGCCAAGGGACGGGAGGACATCAGCCCCAGCATTTT. Translating it yields CASSQGTGGHQPQHF.